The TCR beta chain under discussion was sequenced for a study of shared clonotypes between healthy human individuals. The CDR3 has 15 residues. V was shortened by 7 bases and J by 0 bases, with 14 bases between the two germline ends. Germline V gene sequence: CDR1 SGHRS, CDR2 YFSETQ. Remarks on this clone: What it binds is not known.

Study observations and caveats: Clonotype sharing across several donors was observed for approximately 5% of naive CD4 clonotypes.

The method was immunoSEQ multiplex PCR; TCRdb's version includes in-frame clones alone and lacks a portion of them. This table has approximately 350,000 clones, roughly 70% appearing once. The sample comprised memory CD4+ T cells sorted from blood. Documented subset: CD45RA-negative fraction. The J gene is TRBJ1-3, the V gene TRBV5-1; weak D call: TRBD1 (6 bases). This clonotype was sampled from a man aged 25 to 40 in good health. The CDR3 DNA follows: TGCGCCAGCCCAGGGGAGGTGCTCTCTGGAAACACCATATATTTT. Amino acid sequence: CASPGEVLSGNTIYF.